A single sample gave rise to the 13 T cell receptor beta chains below, sequenced in a study of spatial heterogeneity in lung cancer. As to time point: sample taken at primary tumor resection. Whole-study findings and limits: Counts that tracked tumor mutation counts were those of expanded intratumoral alpha and beta TCRs.

One entry per CDR3 protein, called by TCRdb with MiXCR from the 5' RACE reads. The profile covers about 14,000 distinct CDR3 sequences, with under 4% appearing a single time and around 8% taken by the ten largest. These receptors lack a known antigen. Sequencing was performed on lung tumor tissue, taken at surgery. The receptors originated from a male donor with early-stage non-small cell lung cancer.

This clonotype was seen at least ten times. The J gene is TRBJ2-3, the V gene TRBV24-1; TRBD1 matches 7 bases. The germline CDR1 and CDR2 sequences are KGHDR and SFDVKD. This CDR3 has 14 residues. Losses at the gene ends were 5 bases for V and 5 bases for J; bases not matched to a gene: 6. In DNA form, the CDR3 reads TGTGCCACCAGTGCGACAGGGTATAGAGATACGCAGTATTTT. It is translated as CATSATGYRDTQYF.

This clonotype was seen at least ten times. The chain recombines TRBV5-6 with TRBJ2-3; TRBD1 matches 9 bases. J lost 6 bases, V lost 0 bases, and 5 bases had no gene match. Germline V CDR1 and CDR2: SGHDT, YYEEEE. The CDR3 has 15 amino acids. CDR3 in DNA: TGTGCCAGCAGCTTGGGGACAGGGGTCGCCGATACGCAGTATTTT. Amino acids: CASSLGTGVADTQYF.

Ten or more counts support this clonotype. The chain links TRBV7-9 to TRBJ1-2; D is ambiguous. Germline V CDR1 and CDR2: SEHNR, FQNEAQ (reference sequence). The CDR3 has 14 amino acids. Trimming shortened V by 5 bases and J by 3 bases, and 13 bases separated the two germline ends. Here the CDR3 DNA reads TGTGCCAGCAGCCCGGGCCCGGGAGACTATGGCTACACCTTC. Protein: CASSPGPGDYGYTF. Complete variable domain (other parts from reference TRBV7-9 and TRBJ1-2): DTGVSQNPRHKITKRGQNVTFRCDPISEHNRLYWYRQTLGQGPEFLTYFQNEAQLEKSRLLSDRFSAERPKGSFSTLEIQRTEQGDSAMYLCASSPGPGDYGYTFGSGTRLTVV.

This clonotype was counted at least ten times. The rearrangement uses TRBV20-1 and TRBJ1-1, with D maybe TRBD1 (5 bases). Between the trimmed V and J ends, which lost 3 bases and 4 bases, there was a span of 12 bases. The CDR3 is 13 residues long. Looked up from germline, CDR1 is DFQATT and CDR2 is SNEGSKA (reference sequence). CDR3 amino acids: CSAREGQSTEAFF. The CDR3 nucleotides are TGCAGTGCTAGGGAGGGGCAAAGCACTGAAGCTTTCTTT.

This clonotype was observed at least ten times. V gene TRBV5-6 combines with J gene TRBJ2-7; tentatively, D is TRBD2 (5 bases). This CDR3 has 14 amino acids. Germline V gene sequence: CDR1 SGHDT, CDR2 YYEEEE. Trimming left V 2 bases short and J 5 bases short, with 14 bases between. Written as DNA, the CDR3 is TGTGCCAGCAGCTTCGGGGTGGGTGGCGACGAGCAGTACTTC. It codes for CASSFGVGGDEQYF.

This clonotype was seen ten or more times. The chain is built from TRBV28 and TRBJ1-5; TRBD1 aligns across 7 bases. Germline CDR1 MDHEN, CDR2 SYDVKM. V lost 7 bases, J lost 5 bases, and 11 bases stayed unmatched. This CDR3 is 15 amino acids long. CDR3 bases: TGTGCCAGCATCCAGGGGGGTGCTGTGCATCAGCCCCAGCATTTT. Its protein product is CASIQGGAVHQPQHF.

In this sample, this clonotype turned up many times. The CDR3, as DNA: TGTGCCAGCATCGGACAGAACAATCAGCCCCAGCATTTT. Amino acids: CASIGQNNQPQHF. The chain combines TRBV6-6 with TRBJ1-5; the D gene is possibly TRBD1 (6 bases). Germline CDR1 reads MNHNY; CDR2 reads SVGAGI (reference sequence). The CDR3 is 13 amino acids. V lost 7 bases to trimming and J lost 3 bases, with 10 bases between them.

The gene calls are TRBV5-1 and TRBJ1-2; D unclear. Trimming cost V 0 bases and J 4 bases, with 13 bases left between them. The CDR3 has 15 residues. CDR1 is SGHRS, CDR2 YFSETQ, per germline. The CDR3 bases are TGCGCCAGCAGCTTGGAACCGACCGGCCCCTATGGCTACACCTTC. Its protein product is CASSLEPTGPYGYTF. Using reference TRBV5-1 and TRBJ1-2 for the parts outside the CDR3, the full variable domain is KAGVTQTPRYLIKTRGQQVTLSCSPISGHRSVSWYQQTPGQGLQFLFEYFSETQRNKGNFPGRFSGRQFSNSRSEMNVSTLELGDSALYLCASSLEPTGPYGYTFGSGTRLTVV.

This clonotype was recorded many times. The chain joins TRBV19 to TRBJ2-5; D unresolved. CDR3 size: 13 residues. Germline V gene data show CDR1 as LNHDA and CDR2 as SQIVND (reference sequence). V was pared by 3 bases and J by 3 bases, with 8 bases between. The CDR3 region has the DNA TGTGCCAGTAGTATTTCGGTAGAAGAGACCCAGTACTTC. This gives the protein CASSISVEETQYF.

The V call is TRBV5-1, the J call TRBJ2-3; 7 bases map to TRBD1. The ends lost 3 bases at V and 2 bases at J; junction bases unmatched: 9. CDR3 length: 16 residues. Germline loops: CDR1 SGHRS, CDR2 YFSETQ. The CDR3 region is CASSSGQNRFTDTQYF. CDR3 nucleotide sequence: TGCGCCAGCAGCTCGGGACAGAACCGTTTCACAGATACGCAGTATTTT.

The V and J genes are TRBV30 and TRBJ1-5; D unclear. The germline V gene has CDR1 GTSNPN and CDR2 SVGIG (reference sequence). V dropped 0 bases and J dropped 4 bases, with 10 bases sitting between them. The CDR3 is 14 amino acids. The CDR3 protein is CAWSVNSLNQPQHF. CDR3 DNA: TGTGCCTGGAGTGTGAACAGCTTAAATCAGCCCCAGCATTTT.

About this clonotype itself: The junction departs from the called germline gene at one end, perhaps through a read error. The genes are TRBV7-9 and TRBJ1-2; D unresolved. The CDR3 extends over 14 amino acids. Germline V lookup: CDR1 SEHNR, CDR2 FQNEAQ (reference sequence). CDR3 residues: CASSLGFLDYGYNF. The CDR3 bases are TGTGCCAGCAGCTTAGGGTTTTTGGACTATGGCTACAACTTC.

This clonotype was recorded at least ten times. The rearrangement links TRBV5-6 to TRBJ1-1; D is unresolved. There are 12 residues in the CDR3. The germline V gene has CDR1 SGHDT and CDR2 YYEEEE. V was trimmed by 4 bases and J by 7 bases, leaving 11 bases between them. The DNA of the CDR3 is TGTGCCAGCAGCCTGGTGGCCGGTGAAGCTTTCTTT. Its protein is CASSLVAGEAFF.